Described below is a single TCR beta chain sequence and its context. Its antigen is as yet unknown. One entry per CDR3 protein results from TCRdb running MiXCR on the 5' RACE reads. The data show 280,000 or so distinct CDR3 sequences, less than 9.5% seen once. This sample is part of a study of T-cell memory formation after mild COVID-19. General study results and limits: Among CD4+ contracting clones, most were CM and EM, and CD8+ ones EMRA. Second-wave clones with a day 37 peak had unconfirmed SARS-CoV-2 specificity. Clones that got smaller from day 15 to 85 had even CD4/CD8, while clones growing later tipped toward CD4+.

CDR3 length: 14 residues. The V end lost 5 bases, the J end lost 5 bases, and 16 bases lay between the germline ends. Germline values: CDR1 DFQATT, CDR2 SNEGSKA (reference sequence). Input material: PBMCs or a T cell subset sorted from them (not recorded which). The V call is TRBV20-1, the J call TRBJ1-5, with D tentatively TRBD1 (5 bases). This sequence originates from a man between 18 and 35 years old who had mild COVID-19 (a few samples of this study predate the infection). Cell type and time point are not known. CDR3 loop: CSAPSGMPDQPQHF. DNA of the CDR3: TGCAGTGCTCCCTCAGGGATGCCGGATCAGCCCCAGCATTTT.